A selection of T cell receptor beta chains follows, all from one sample in a study of cytomegalovirus exposure and HLA in healthy donors. Profiling relied on immunoSEQ multiplex PCR, and the TCRdb table lists in-frame clones only, not all of them. The repertoire holds approximately 100,000 clones, with 76% as singletons. The sequenced sample consisted of PBMCs. These receptors were obtained from a man aged 40-49 years in good health and CMV-seronegative. Each CDR3 is given with its conserved first and last residue. For some rows the clone size is stated as once, few or many, or as a class when expanded; others skip it.

j_call clone_size v_call cdr3_aa
TRBJ1-2 . TRBV30 CAWSVQDRGLGGYTF
TRBJ1-1 . TRBV6-1 CASRLHAPYEAFF
TRBJ1-1 . TRBV6-4 CASSPGQGNTEAFF
TRBJ1-4 . TRBV28 CASSFYPQGATNEKLFF
TRBJ2-5 few TRBV28 CASSLLGAPYQETQYF
TRBJ1-2 . TRBV19 CASSISGQGNYGYTF
TRBJ2-3 . TRBV28 CASSFQLAGGTDTQYF
TRBJ1-2 . TRBV7-2 CASSPGGRRDGYTF
TRBJ1-5 . TRBV30 CAWSGQGNQPQHF
TRBJ2-5 . TRBV5-1 CASSSHQGGETQYF
TRBJ2-3 . TRBV11-1 CASSRRGNTDTQYF
TRBJ2-5 . TRBV11-2 CASSLGGRETQYF
TRBJ2-3 . TRBV30 CAWSILVGGDTQYF
TRBJ1-1 . TRBV29-1 CSVEAGNTEAFF
TRBJ2-3 . TRBV7-9 CSSSPGLAGTDTQYF
TRBJ1-2 . TRBV6-1 CASSEVIQGYGYTF
TRBJ2-3 few TRBV4-3 CASSQGGGAIADTQYF
TRBJ1-3 . TRBV7-9 CASSFFRGADSGNTIYF
TRBJ2-1 . TRBV10-1 CASNPTGPPSEQFF
TRBJ2-1 . TRBV2 CASDRGNEQFF
TRBJ2-2 medium-sized TRBV2 CASSSVGDSTFTGELFF
TRBJ1-1 . TRBV6-5 CASSKFGRGNTEAFF